The present TCR beta chain was sequenced within a study of T-cell reconstitution after alpha-beta-depleted transplantation in children. Germline values: CDR1 SEHNR, CDR2 FQNEAQ (reference sequence). The CDR3 loop spans 16 amino acids. V was pared by 3 bases and J by 0 bases, with 11 bases between. Unique molecular identifiers were built into the TCRbeta library. MiXCR, run by TCRdb on the PCR reads, gives a single entry per CDR3 protein. The sample has roughly 400,000 distinct CDR3 sequences, around 21% seen once; the top ten hold less than 4.5%. The source was PBMCs from the stem cell graft donor, collected from the stem cell graft. This chain links TRBV7-9 with TRBJ2-2; D might be TRBD2 (6 bases). The origin of this receptor is a human donor who donated a stem cell graft to a child with acute myeloid leukemia. The DNA of the CDR3 is TGTGCCAGCAGCTTCTCACTAGCCGCGAACACCGGGGAGCTGTTTTTT. Protein sequence: CASSFSLAANTGELFF.